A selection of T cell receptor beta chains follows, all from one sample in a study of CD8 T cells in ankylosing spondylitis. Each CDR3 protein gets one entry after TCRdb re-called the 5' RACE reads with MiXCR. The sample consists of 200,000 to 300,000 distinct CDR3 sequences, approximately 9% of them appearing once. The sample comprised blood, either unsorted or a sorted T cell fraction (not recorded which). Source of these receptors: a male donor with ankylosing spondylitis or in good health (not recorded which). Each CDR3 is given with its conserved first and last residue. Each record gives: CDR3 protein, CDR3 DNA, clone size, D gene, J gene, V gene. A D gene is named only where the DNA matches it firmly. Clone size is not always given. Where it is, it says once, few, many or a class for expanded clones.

CASSPDGFRSPLHF,TGTGCCAGCAGCCCTGACGGCTTTAGGTCACCCCTCCACTTT,many,.,TRBJ1-6,TRBV11-2
CSARDDRDFTSQNYNEQFF,TGCAGTGCTAGAGACGATCGGGATTTCACTAGCCAAAACTACAATGAGCAGTTCTTC,many,.,TRBJ2-1,TRBV20-1
CASSLSSHSNQPQHF,TGTGCCAGCAGCTTATCCAGTCATAGCAATCAGCCCCAGCATTTT,few,.,TRBJ1-5,TRBV7-2
CSVEDILRNEQYF,TGCAGCGTTGAAGATATCCTCCGGAACGAGCAGTACTTC,many,.,TRBJ2-7,TRBV29-1
CAWRDRGSSYNSPLHF,TGTGCCTGGAGGGACAGGGGGAGCTCCTATAATTCACCCCTCCACTTT,many,TRBD1,TRBJ1-6,TRBV30
CASSQEPQLDGLGVNTEAFF,TGTGCCAGCAGCCAAGAACCCCAACTTGACGGGCTTGGGGTGAACACTGAAGCTTTCTTT,.,.,TRBJ1-1,TRBV4-2
CASSLVSSPYSEQFF,TGTGCCAGCAGCTTAGTTTCAAGCCCCTACAGTGAGCAGTTCTTC,.,.,TRBJ2-1,TRBV7-9
CASSLVSGRTYNEQFF,TGCGCCAGCAGCTTGGTTAGCGGGAGGACCTACAATGAGCAGTTCTTC,many,TRBD2,TRBJ2-1,TRBV5-1
CASSQDGKQYF,TGTGCCAGCAGCCAAGATGGGAAGCAGTACTTC,many,.,TRBJ2-7,TRBV3-1
CASSLEGEQYF,TGTGCCAGCAGTTTAGAGGGCGAGCAGTACTTC,many,.,TRBJ2-7,TRBV12-3/TRBV12-4
CASFLRRGTEAFF,TGCGCCAGCTTCCTTCGGCGGGGCACTGAAGCTTTCTTT,many,.,TRBJ1-1,TRBV5-1
CASSLVLAGHNEQFF,TGCGCCAGCAGCTTGGTGTTAGCGGGGCACAATGAGCAGTTCTTC,many,TRBD2,TRBJ2-1,TRBV5-1
CASSATSGGPYEQYF,TGTGCCAGCTCAGCCACTTCAGGGGGCCCCTACGAGCAGTACTTC,many,TRBD1,TRBJ2-7,TRBV18
CASSLPWGVGLAGISGDTQYF,TGTGCCAGCAGCTTGCCGTGGGGGGTGGGACTAGCGGGTATCTCGGGGGATACGCAGTATTTT,few,TRBD2,TRBJ2-3,TRBV11-2
CASSLDPRPGANVLTF,TGTGCCAGCAGCTTAGACCCTCGCCCTGGGGCCAACGTCCTGACTTTC,many,.,TRBJ2-6,TRBV5-6
CAIRQGNGQPQHF,TGTGCCATCAGACAGGGTAACGGTCAGCCCCAGCATTTT,many,.,TRBJ1-5,TRBV10-3
CASSAGLNTEAFF,TGTGCCAGCAGCGCCGGTTTGAACACTGAAGCTTTCTTT,many,.,TRBJ1-1,TRBV7-3
CASSHRSYNEQFF,TGCGCCAGCAGCCACCGTAGCTACAATGAGCAGTTCTTC,many,.,TRBJ2-1,TRBV4-3
CASKEGRTDTQYF,TGTGCCAGCAAGGAGGGACGCACAGATACGCAGTATTTT,many,.,TRBJ2-3,TRBV7-9
CASSLGTDNEQFF,TGTGCCAGCAGCTTAGGGACAGACAATGAGCAGTTCTTC,.,TRBD1,TRBJ2-1,TRBV7-3
CASSLDPQTSYNEQFF,TGCGCCAGCAGCTTGGACCCTCAGACCTCCTACAATGAGCAGTTCTTC,many,.,TRBJ2-1,TRBV5-1
CASSAEDPRAFF,TGTGCCAGCAGTGCCGAGGACCCAAGAGCTTTCTTT,many,.,TRBJ1-1,TRBV2
CSANRPTNEKLFF,TGCAGTGCTAACCGGCCAACTAATGAAAAACTGTTTTTT,many,.,TRBJ1-4,TRBV20-1
CASSMRTSGSLGEQFF,TGTGCCAGCAGTATGCGGACTAGCGGGAGTCTGGGTGAGCAGTTCTTC,many,TRBD2,TRBJ2-1,TRBV6-1
CAISPGGNQPQHF,TGTGCCATCAGTCCCGGGGGCAATCAGCCCCAGCATTTT,many,.,TRBJ1-5,TRBV10-3
CSARDRLAGGHETQYF,TGCAGTGCTAGAGATCGGCTAGCGGGAGGGCACGAGACCCAGTACTTC,many,TRBD2,TRBJ2-5,TRBV20-1
CASSLEVSPDQPQHF,TGCGCCAGCAGCTTGGAAGTGAGCCCGGATCAGCCCCAGCATTTT,many,.,TRBJ1-5,TRBV5-1
CVSSRSLGNRGGTQYF,TGTGTCAGCAGCCGTTCCCTAGGGAACAGAGGGGGGACCCAGTACTTC,.,.,TRBJ2-5,TRBV12-3/TRBV12-4
CSVKLREVNTEAFF,TGCAGCGTTAAACTCAGGGAGGTGAACACTGAAGCTTTCTTT,.,.,TRBJ1-1,TRBV29-1
CASRIELTYSNQPQHF,TGTGCCAGCAGAATCGAGCTGACTTATAGCAATCAGCCCCAGCATTTT,many,.,TRBJ1-5,TRBV12-3/TRBV12-4
CASSESTGAWDGYTF,TGCGCCAGCAGTGAGTCCACAGGGGCCTGGGATGGCTACACCTTC,.,TRBD1,TRBJ1-2,TRBV10-2
CASSLLTGQGTQYF,TGTGCCAGCAGCCTGTTAACGGGCCAGGGGACCCAGTACTTC,many,.,TRBJ2-5,TRBV3-1
CSATYRMSYGYTF,TGCAGTGCTACCTACAGGATGAGCTATGGCTACACCTTC,many,.,TRBJ1-2,TRBV20-1
CASRRTGRSGNQPQHF,TGTGCCAGCAGGCGGACAGGGCGGTCGGGCAATCAGCCCCAGCATTTT,many,TRBD1,TRBJ1-5,TRBV6-1
CASGIAGGPSEQFF,TGTGCCAGCGGTATAGCGGGGGGGCCGAGTGAGCAGTTCTTC,many,TRBD2,TRBJ2-1,TRBV9
CASSPLVQGIGEQYF,TGTGCCAGCAGCCCCTTGGTGCAGGGGATTGGCGAGCAGTACTTC,many,.,TRBJ2-7,TRBV4-2
CASREQGLGTDTQYF,TGTGCCAGCCGCGAACAGGGGTTGGGCACAGATACGCAGTATTTT,many,TRBD1,TRBJ2-3,TRBV28
CASSQEGYTYEQYF,TGCGCCAGCAGCCAGGAAGGCTACACCTACGAGCAGTACTTC,many,.,TRBJ2-7,TRBV4-1
CASSLWYGVEGTDTQYF,TGTGCCAGCAGTTTATGGTACGGCGTTGAAGGCACAGATACGCAGTATTTT,few,.,TRBJ2-3,TRBV12-3/TRBV12-4
CSARPKKGPDHTEAFF,TGCAGTGCTAGACCGAAGAAGGGCCCAGACCACACTGAAGCTTTCTTT,.,.,TRBJ1-1,TRBV20-1
CSAGIKGLANPETQYF,TGCAGTGCTGGGATTAAGGGACTAGCGAATCCAGAGACCCAGTACTTC,many,TRBD2,TRBJ2-5,TRBV20-1
CAISGDRDRDPYEQYF,TGTGCCATCAGTGGCGACCGGGACAGGGATCCCTACGAGCAGTACTTC,many,TRBD1,TRBJ2-7,TRBV10-3
CASSFGTGRTGELFF,TGTGCCAGCAGTTTCGGGACAGGGAGGACCGGGGAGCTGTTTTTT,many,TRBD1,TRBJ2-2,TRBV12-3/TRBV12-4
CATRTGATNEKLFF,TGTGCCACCCGGACAGGTGCAACTAATGAAAAACTGTTTTTT,many,TRBD1,TRBJ1-4,TRBV12-3/TRBV12-4
CSARDLGRLAYNEQFF,TGCAGTGCTAGAGATCTCGGACGGTTAGCCTACAATGAGCAGTTCTTC,.,.,TRBJ2-1,TRBV20-1
CASSLDGISYEQYF,TGTGCCAGCTCCCTGGACGGAATCTCCTACGAGCAGTACTTC,few,.,TRBJ2-7,TRBV7-9
CASSLPPTGVAGELFF,TGTGCCAGCAGCCTACCGCCGACAGGGGTCGCCGGGGAGCTGTTTTTT,many,TRBD1,TRBJ2-2,TRBV3-1
CASSLFGEQYF,TGTGCCAGCAGCTTATTCGGGGAGCAGTACTTC,many,.,TRBJ2-7,TRBV7-2
CASSYSGQGATNTGELFF,TGTGCCAGCAGTTACTCGGGACAGGGGGCAACGAACACCGGGGAGCTGTTTTTT,few,TRBD1,TRBJ2-2,TRBV6-5